This entry lists 3 T cell receptor beta chains sequenced from one sample in a study of cytomegalovirus exposure and HLA in healthy donors. PCR used 60 Vbeta primers and 13 Jbeta primers. Generated by immunoSEQ multiplex PCR, the TCRdb table keeps only in-frame clones and is missing some. Of 130,000 to 150,000 clones listed, 75% to 85% were seen once; the top ten hold approximately 3%. The sample comprised PBMCs. Source of these receptors: a female donor in good health and CMV-seronegative.

The rearrangement uses TRBV30 and TRBJ2-7; 8 bases align to TRBD2. Germline lookup yields CDR1 GTSNPN and CDR2 SVGIG (reference sequence). The CDR3 consists of 18 residues. Unmatched junction bases numbered 15, after V lost 0 bases and J lost 2 bases. The CDR3 loop reads CAWSVDGGVGGIAYEQYF. The CDR3 DNA reads TGTGCCTGGAGTGTGGACGGGGGGGTGGGGGGTATAGCCTACGAGCAGTACTTC.

This chain connects TRBV25-1 to TRBJ1-4, with 7 bases that match TRBD1. The CDR3 runs 14 residues. CDR1 is MGHDK and CDR2 is SYGVNS in the germline V gene. V trimming: 4 bases; J trimming: 7 bases; junction bases outside the gene matches: 6. CDR3 sequence reads: CASSGRGAGEKLFF. For the CDR3, the DNA is TGTGCCAGCAGTGGCAGGGGGGCGGGTGAAAAACTGTTTTTT.

The chain links TRBV7-9 to TRBJ1-1; 8 positions match TRBD1. The CDR3 covers 15 residues. Germline V gives CDR1 SEHNR, CDR2 FQNEAQ (reference sequence). J gave up 4 bases and V 5 bases, and 9 bases lay outside the gene matches. The CDR3 coding sequence is TGTGCCAGCAGCCCCTTAGCAGGGGGCGGCACTGAAGCTTTCTTT. It is translated as CASSPLAGGGTEAFF.